This TCR beta chain was sequenced in a study of blood T cell repertoires in COVID-19 (dated by TCRdb to the early 2020s). A note on the overall study: Collaborator samples came from the United States, Italy and Spain and covered acute and convalescent phases of COVID-19. Where available, HLA class I and class II types were obtained from metadata supplied by the sample provider rather than from assay-based typing. A freely available public database, intended as a resource for researchers studying the immune response to SARS-CoV-2, is where the repertoires were released. The sample metadata nearly always contained a de-identified subject ID, COVID-19 status, age in years and sex. Subjects who had been exposed to COVID-19, were actively infected with it, or had recovered from it provided the deeply sampled blood TCRbeta repertoires that made up the dataset. The prospective study material was composed of cDNA or gDNA derived from T cells, B-cell-depleted T cells, or PBMCs. Samples came from the ongoing ImmuneRACE study (first 160 participants) plus 1,254 subjects from 6 global collaborators. The full study reports these points: The quantity of clinical and demographic metadata differed by source and by participant and was supplied without curation.

The germline V gene provides CDR1 SGHDT and CDR2 YYEEEE. V and J are trimmed by 4 bases and 2 bases, and the gene matches miss 6 bases of the junction. From cysteine to phenylalanine, the CDR3 is 18 amino acids long. The DNA shown is the 54-base CDR3, in frame from base 1. In the prospective study, participants were about 18 to 100 years old, resided in about two dozen geographic areas of the United States, and were enrolled through a virtual design. Cohort assignment in the prospective study relied on participant-reported clinical history from a screening survey and a study questionnaire. Mobile phlebotomists in the prospective study collected whole blood, serum and a nasopharyngeal or oropharyngeal swab from every participant. Over a roughly 2-month period, participants in the prospective study had the option of providing additional blood draws and questionnaires. Before DNA extraction, blood samples from the prospective study were shipped at room temperature or frozen.

The immunoSEQ Assay, a bias-controlled multiplex PCR, was used to amplify TCRbeta CDR3 regions from genomic DNA. Processing in the source paper ran as follows. The number of nucleated cells in each sample was estimated by amplification of reference gene primers within the assay. To quantify the absolute abundance of each unique TCRbeta CDR3 rearrangement, sequence reads were collapsed and filtered. For each sample, productive Simpson clonality was calculated as the square root of Simpson's diversity index over productive rearrangements. TCRdb holds this immuneACCESS table with in-frame rearrangements only. Some clones are missing; in checked studies, unresolved V genes explain under half, and the rest has no known cause. That table supplies the V and J calls and clone size; D and trimming were determined from the DNA. In all, the sample holds 200,000 to 250,000 clones, and 81% of those were seen once. The ten largest clones take up around 9% of the sample.

Regarding this clone: Its antigen is not yet known. No per-base quality is available; no much larger clone lies one base away.

This TCR was sampled from a woman aged 45-65 years with acute COVID-19. The sample taken for sequencing was PBMCs or T cells enriched from blood (not recorded which). The sequence joins TRBV5-6 to TRBJ2-2, with TRBD2 matching 15 junction bases. The CDR3 is CASSLRGLAGGNTGELFF. The sequenced DNA: TGTGCCAGCAGCCTACGGGGACTAGCGGGGGGCAACACCGGGGAGCTGTTTTTT.